The clone carrying this T cell receptor beta chain was recorded a few times. The antigen is unknown. This record belongs to a study of cytomegalovirus exposure and HLA in healthy donors. Study-wide findings and caveats: Later analysis revealed greater clonal expansion in HLA-associated TCR beta chains than in equally common others. The authors reported that TCR beta sequences could predict HLA-A and HLA-B alleles. These predictions were accurate for most subjects in the first cohort.

The PCR used 60 Vbeta and 13 Jbeta primers. Clones were read by immunoSEQ multiplex PCR, and TCRdb kept only the in-frame ones, dropping some. The profile shows about 130,000 clones, about 70% of them singletons. The CDR3 has 15 residues. V lost 5 bases and J lost 2, with 12 bases in between. The germline V gene encodes CDR1 SGHTA and CDR2 FQGNSA. The material sequenced was PBMCs. The chain carries TRBV7-2 and TRBJ1-4; D gene ambiguous. The source is a woman aged 40 to 50 in good health and CMV-seropositive. CDR3 sequence: CASSQYPVTNEKLFF. The CDR3 coding sequence is TGTGCCAGCAGCCAATACCCAGTCACTAATGAAAAACTGTTTTTT.